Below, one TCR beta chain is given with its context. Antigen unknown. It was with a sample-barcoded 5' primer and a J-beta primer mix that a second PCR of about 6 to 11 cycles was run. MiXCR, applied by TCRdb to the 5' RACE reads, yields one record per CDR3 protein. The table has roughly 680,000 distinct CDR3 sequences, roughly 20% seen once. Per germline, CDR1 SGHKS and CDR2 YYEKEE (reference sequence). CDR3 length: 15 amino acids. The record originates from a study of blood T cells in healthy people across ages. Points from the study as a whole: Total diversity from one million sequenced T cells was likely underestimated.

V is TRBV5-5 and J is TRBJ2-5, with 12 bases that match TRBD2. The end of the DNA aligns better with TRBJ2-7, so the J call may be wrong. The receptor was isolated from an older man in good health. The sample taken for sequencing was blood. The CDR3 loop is CASSFQLAGGYEQYF. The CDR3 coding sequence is TGTGCCAGCAGCTTCCAACTAGCGGGGGGATACGAGCAGTACTTC.